This TCR beta chain was recorded in a study of low-dose radiotherapy and immunotherapy resistance in tumors. Time point noted: after trial treatment. The treatment was: LDRT plus nivolumab, ipilimumab, low-dose cyclophosphamide and aspirin (RACIN trial). V lost 4 bases, J lost 11 bases, and 10 bases lay in between. CDR3 length: 10 amino acids. Per the germline V gene, CDR1 is SQVTM and CDR2 is ANQGSEA. First-strand cDNA relied on TRAV- and TRBV-specific primers spanning alpha and beta chains. A constant-region primer paired with the V-primer adapter amplified TCRs over approximately 20 PCR cycles. TCRdb reprocessed the reads via MiXCR and lists one record per CDR3 protein. The sample shows approximately 100,000 distinct CDR3 sequences, under 25% of them seen only once.

The chain combines TRBV29-1 with TRBJ2-3, with D maybe TRBD1 (6 bases). The sequenced sample was PBMCs, obtained after low-dose radiotherapy plus immunotherapy. This TCR came from a male donor with prostate cancer. DNA of the CDR3: TGCAGCGTTGTCAAGGGGGAGCAGTATTTT. Translating it yields CSVVKGEQYF.